These T cell receptor beta chains were read from a single sample in a study of yellow fever vaccine responses in identical twins. MiXCR, applied by TCRdb to the RT-PCR reads, yields one record per CDR3 protein. The sample has roughly 1,000 distinct CDR3 sequences, approximately 83% seen once; the top ten hold less than 15%. The sequencing here drew on T cells from blood (PBMCs), unsorted or a sorted subset (not recorded which), taken before or after yellow fever vaccination (not recorded which). These receptors were collected from a female donor who received the yellow fever vaccine. Each CDR3 is given with its conserved first and last residue. D genes are given only for firm matches. Clone size is shown for a subset of rows, as once, few, many or a class of expanded clone.

v_gene,j_gene,abundance,d_gene,CDR3nt,CDR3aa
TRBV9,TRBJ2-1,few,NA,TGTGCCAGCAGCCCTGGACAGAATGAGCAGTTCTTC,CASSPGQNEQFF
TRBV29-1,TRBJ2-7,once,NA,TGCAGCGTTGACCTCCCAGGGTACGAGCAGTACTTC,CSVDLPGYEQYF
TRBV7-6,TRBJ1-1,NA,NA,TGTGCCAGCAGCTTAGACGGAGCTGAAGCTTTCTTT,CASSLDGAEAFF
TRBV30,TRBJ2-6,NA,TRBD1,TGTGCCTGGAGTAGGACAGGGGTCGACCTGACTTTC,CAWSRTGVDLTF
TRBV4-3,TRBJ1-5,NA,NA,TGCGCCAGCAGCCAAGAGCCCAGTCAGCCCCAGCATTTT,CASSQEPSQPQHF
TRBV15,TRBJ2-3,few,TRBD2,TGTGCCACCAGCAGAGATACGCTAGCGGGGGGGCCGACAGATACGCAGTATTTT,CATSRDTLAGGPTDTQYF
TRBV4-1,TRBJ2-7,once,NA,TGCGCCAGCAGCCAAGATCGCACAGCCACCGAGCAGTACTTC,CASSQDRTATEQYF
TRBV20-1,TRBJ1-2,NA,NA,TGCAGTGCTAGGTGGCCAGGGCATGGCTACACCTTC,CSARWPGHGYTF
TRBV30,TRBJ1-1,once,NA,TGTGCCTGGAGCGGAGACGGGTACACTGAAGCTTTCTTT,CAWSGDGYTEAFF
TRBV11-1,TRBJ2-1,once,TRBD2,TGTGCCAGCAGCGATACTAGCGGGAGGGCCTCTTACAATGAGCAGTTCTTC,CASSDTSGRASYNEQFF
TRBV6-4,TRBJ1-1,NA,TRBD1,TGTGCCAGCAGGGACAGGGGGCGATACTTGAACACTGAAGCTTTCTTT,CASRDRGRYLNTEAFF
TRBV10-1,TRBJ1-2,NA,TRBD1,TGCGCCAGCAGTGCGGACAGGGCCTATGGCTACACCTTC,CASSADRAYGYTF
TRBV4-1,TRBJ2-5,NA,TRBD2,TGCGCCAGCAGCCACGGGACTAGCGGGGATGAGACCCAGTACTTC,CASSHGTSGDETQYF
TRBV30,TRBJ1-1,few,NA,TGTGCCTGGTTTGTCAGGGGAGGAACTGAAGCTTTCTTT,CAWFVRGGTEAFF
TRBV7-2,TRBJ2-1,NA,TRBD2,TGTGCCAGCAGCTTAGGGCTAGCGGACTACAATGAGCAGTTCTTC,CASSLGLADYNEQFF
TRBV24-1,TRBJ1-1,NA,TRBD1,TGTGCCACCAGTGACCCGGGACAGGGAATCACTGAAGCTTTCTTT,CATSDPGQGITEAFF
TRBV5-6,TRBJ2-1,NA,NA,TGTGCCAGCAGCCCCACCAATGAGCAGTTCTTC,CASSPTNEQFF
TRBV4-2,TRBJ2-7,NA,TRBD2,TGTGCCAGCAGCCAAGCCGCTAGCGGGTACTCCTACGAGCAGTACTTC,CASSQAASGYSYEQYF
TRBV4-1,TRBJ1-2,NA,NA,TGCGCCAGCAGCCAAGGGCCGGACGGTGAATATGGCTACACCTTC,CASSQGPDGEYGYTF
TRBV6-5,TRBJ1-1,NA,NA,TGTGCCAGCAGTTACTCGATAGGGGCTGAAGCTTTCTTT,CASSYSIGAEAFF
TRBV15,TRBJ1-2,NA,NA,TGTGCCACCAGCAGACAGAACTATGGCTACACCTTC,CATSRQNYGYTF
TRBV5-4,TRBJ1-4,NA,NA,TGTGCCAGCAGCTTGGAAGCGGACGGAGATGAAAAACTGTTTTTT,CASSLEADGDEKLFF
TRBV15,TRBJ1-1,NA,TRBD1,TGTGCCACCAGCAGCCACGGGACAGGCGGACAGCGGGACACTGAAGCTTTCTTT,CATSSHGTGGQRDTEAFF
TRBV18,TRBJ1-5,once,TRBD1,TGTGCCAGCTCACAATCAGGGGGCCGCAATCAGCCCCAGCATTTT,CASSQSGGRNQPQHF
TRBV7-1,TRBJ1-6,NA,NA,TGTGCCAGCAGCTCGGGTCAAGCCGACAGCTATAATTCACCCCTCCACTTT,CASSSGQADSYNSPLHF
TRBV12-3/TRBV12-4,TRBJ1-1,NA,TRBD1,TGTGCCAGCACCCCACAGGGGGCACGGCTCACTGAAGCTTTCTTT,CASTPQGARLTEAFF
TRBV4-3,TRBJ2-7,once,NA,TGCGCCAGCAGCCAGATACCCAGCGCGAGCTCCTACGAGCAGTACTTC,CASSQIPSASSYEQYF
TRBV15,TRBJ1-6,NA,NA,TGTGCCACCAGCACAAGAAGGGGGGGGCCTATGGCTTCACCCCTCCACTTT,CATSTRRGGPMASPLHF
TRBV7-9,TRBJ2-7,NA,NA,TGTGCCAGCGGGGTGAGTGTCTACGAGCAGTACTTC,CASGVSVYEQYF
TRBV9,TRBJ2-3,once,TRBD2,TGTGCCAGCAGCGTACGGGGGGGCAACGGAGATACGCAGTATTTT,CASSVRGGNGDTQYF
TRBV28,TRBJ2-7,NA,TRBD1,TGTGCCAGCAGAGGGACAGGGTTCAAGCAGTACTTC,CASRGTGFKQYF